The rows below give T cell receptor beta chains drawn from one sample of a study of OX40 agonist ivuxolimab in advanced cancers. The data were produced by immunoSEQ multiplex PCR, yet TCRdb's version contains in-frame clones alone and is incomplete. The sample lists tens of thousands of clones, around 90% occurring once. The sample here was CD4+ or CD8+ T cells sorted from blood, taken in a trial of the OX40 agonist ivuxolimab. The receptors come from an adult with an advanced solid tumor such as melanoma, head and neck, liver or kidney cancer. Each CDR3 is given with its conserved first and last residue. D genes are given only for firm matches. Clone size is not always given. Where it is, it says once, few, many or a class for expanded clones.

V gene,J gene,D gene,clone size,CDR3 protein,CDR3 DNA
TRBV7-9,TRBJ2-6,TRBD1,-,CASSRGTGNSGANVLTF,TGTGCCAGCAGCCGCGGGACAGGGAATTCCGGGGCCAACGTCCTGACTTTC
TRBV9,TRBJ2-5,TRBD2,-,CASSALAGPGETQYF,TGTGCCAGCAGCGCTCTAGCGGGGCCTGGGGAGACCCAGTACTTC
TRBV7-9,TRBJ1-6,-,few,CASSFDDSPLHF,TGTGCCAGCAGCTTTGACGATTCACCCCTCCACTTT
TRBV2,TRBJ2-5,TRBD2,-,CASSEVSGGQETQYF,TGTGCCAGCAGTGAAGTCTCGGGGGGTCAAGAGACCCAGTACTTC
TRBV7-3,TRBJ2-7,TRBD1,-,CASSQTGTGDIYEQYF,TGTGCCAGCAGCCAAACCGGGACAGGGGACATCTACGAGCAGTACTTC
TRBV19,TRBJ1-2,TRBD1,-,CASSIGLTGGEGYTF,TGTGCCAGTAGTATAGGTTTGACAGGGGGCGAAGGCTACACCTTC
TRBV7-8,TRBJ2-7,-,-,CASSLLEGSYEQYF,TGTGCCAGCAGCTTATTGGAGGGCTCCTACGAGCAGTACTTC
TRBV5-8,TRBJ1-5,-,-,CASQETFERGDQPQHF,TGTGCCAGCCAAGAAACCTTTGAGAGGGGTGATCAGCCCCAGCATTTT
TRBV19,TRBJ2-5,TRBD2,-,CASSPTGGTSRETQYF,TGTGCCAGTAGCCCCACGGGAGGGACGAGTCGAGAGACCCAGTACTTC
TRBV13,TRBJ2-4,-,-,CASSLVGANIQYF,TGTGCCAGCAGCTTAGTGGGGGCGAACATTCAGTACTTC
TRBV18,TRBJ1-2,TRBD1,few,CASHGQDNYGYTF,TGTGCCAGCCACGGACAGGACAACTATGGCTACACCTTC
TRBV5-5,TRBJ1-1,TRBD1,-,CASSKDRLGTEAFF,TGTGCCAGCAGCAAGGACAGGTTAGGGACTGAAGCTTTCTTT
TRBV27,TRBJ1-5,-,-,CARQWGPKQPQHF,TGTGCCAGACAGTGGGGGCCCAAACAGCCCCAGCATTTT
TRBV10-3,TRBJ2-3,-,-,CAIGAGGGGDTQYF,TGTGCCATCGGGGCCGGGGGCGGTGGAGATACGCAGTATTTT
TRBV14,TRBJ2-3,-,once,CASSQVVGGPTDTQYF,TGTGCCAGCAGCCAAGTGGTGGGGGGGCCCACAGATACGCAGTATTTT
TRBV29-1,TRBJ2-3,-,-,CSPLRSTDTQYF,TGCAGCCCCTTGCGGAGCACAGATACGCAGTATTTT
TRBV10-3,TRBJ1-1,-,-,CAISESTVLNTEAFF,TGTGCCATCAGTGAGTCTACAGTCCTGAACACTGAAGCTTTCTTT
TRBV13,TRBJ1-1,TRBD1,-,CASLRQGPEAFF,TGTGCCAGTTTGCGACAGGGGCCCGAAGCTTTCTTT
TRBV2,TRBJ2-2,-,once,CASREDRPGELFF,TGTGCCAGCAGAGAGGACCGCCCCGGGGAGCTGTTTTTT
TRBV6-5,TRBJ2-5,-,-,CATSGEETQYF,TGTGCCACAAGCGGCGAAGAGACCCAGTACTTC
TRBV5-1,TRBJ2-3,-,-,CASSLSSQGRGTDTQYF,TGCGCCAGCAGCTTGAGTTCACAGGGTCGGGGCACAGATACGCAGTATTTT
TRBV4-2,TRBJ2-1,TRBD2,-,CASSHFLPGLAGGLNEQFF,TGTGCCAGCAGCCACTTTCTCCCGGGACTAGCGGGGGGATTGAATGAGCAGTTCTTC
TRBV15,TRBJ2-2,-,-,CATSAYAGELFF,TGTGCCACCAGCGCGTACGCCGGGGAGCTGTTTTTT
TRBV11-2,TRBJ1-2,TRBD1,-,CASSSRLVRGHGYTF,TGTGCCAGCAGCTCCCGCTTAGTCAGGGGGCATGGCTACACCTTC
TRBV9,TRBJ2-2,-,-,CASSVNSGNLGGELFF,TGTGCCAGCAGCGTCAACTCCGGGAATCTCGGCGGGGAGCTGTTTTTT
TRBV13,TRBJ2-6,-,-,CASSSNTQGSGANVLTF,TGTGCCAGCAGCTCAAACACCCAGGGCTCTGGGGCCAACGTCCTGACTTTC
TRBV2,TRBJ2-1,TRBD1,-,CASSSRGHPNEQFF,TGTGCCAGCAGTTCCAGGGGGCATCCCAATGAGCAGTTCTTC
TRBV11-2,TRBJ1-2,-,-,CASSLGSTPGGYGYTF,TGTGCCAGCAGCTTAGGGTCGACACCCGGGGGCTATGGCTACACCTTC
TRBV9,TRBJ2-2,-,-,CASSPARGTNTGELFF,TGTGCCAGCAGCCCGGCTCGAGGGACGAACACCGGGGAGCTGTTTTTT
TRBV9,TRBJ2-2,-,once,CASSVEGDPPGELFF,TGTGCCAGCAGCGTAGAAGGGGATCCCCCCGGGGAGCTGTTTTTT
TRBV5-1,TRBJ1-4,-,-,CASSLRPDNEKLFF,TGCGCCAGCAGCTTGAGGCCAGATAATGAAAAACTGTTTTTT
TRBV7-7,TRBJ2-1,TRBD2,-,CASSSTGLAGGSLSYNEQFF,TGTGCTAGCAGCTCGACGGGACTAGCGGGGGGCTCACTCTCCTACAATGAGCAGTTCTTC
TRBV9,TRBJ1-1,-,once,CASSAGGAMNTEAFF,TGTGCCAGCAGCGCCGGGGGAGCGATGAACACTGAAGCTTTCTTT
TRBV28,TRBJ2-5,-,-,CASSFRKDSLGAQYF,TGTGCCAGCAGTTTCCGAAAGGACTCCCTCGGGGCCCAGTACTTC
TRBV7-2,TRBJ1-2,-,-,CASSLVQNYGYTF,TGTGCCAGCAGCTTAGTGCAGAACTATGGCTACACCTTC
TRBV5-1,TRBJ2-3,TRBD2,once,CASSSGGEGGTQYF,TGCGCCAGCAGTAGCGGGGGAGAGGGAGGTACGCAGTATTTT
TRBV10-2,TRBJ2-7,-,-,CASSESASSEQYF,TGCGCCAGCAGTGAGTCGGCGAGTAGCGAGCAGTACTTC
TRBV7-2,TRBJ2-5,-,-,CASSLGTHQETQYF,TGTGCCAGCAGCTTGGGGACACACCAAGAGACCCAGTACTTC
TRBV7-9,TRBJ1-1,-,-,CASSSYRTEIFMNTEAFF,TGTGCCAGCAGCTCATACAGGACGGAGATTTTTATGAACACTGAAGCTTTCTTT
TRBV11-2,TRBJ1-3,-,once,CASSSSSSGNTIYF,TGTGCCAGCAGCTCGAGCAGCTCTGGAAACACCATATATTTT